This record concerns one T cell receptor beta chain sequence. The immunoSEQ assay was v3. The method was immunoSEQ multiplex PCR; TCRdb's version includes in-frame clones alone and lacks a portion of them. This sample has approximately 60,000 clones, with approximately 78% found just once. Time point denoted: pre-treatment sample, taken before nivolumab and TIL therapy. The CDR3 has 16 amino acids. V shed 3 bases and J shed 7 bases, with 19 bases lying between them. Per the germline V gene, CDR1 is LGHDT and CDR2 is YNNKEL (reference sequence). This sample is drawn from a study of TIL therapy for anti-PD-1-resistant metastatic lung cancer.

The chain carries TRBV3-1 (or the pseudogene TRBV3-2) and TRBJ2-1; D might be TRBD2 (6 bases). This specimen consisted of blood, obtained at baseline. The clonotype comes from a person between 25 and 79 years old with non-small cell lung cancer. CDR3 protein: CASSHRLGEGPNEQFF. The CDR3 region has the DNA TGTGCCAGCAGCCACCGACTAGGAGAAGGGCCGAATGAGCAGTTCTTC.